These 10 T cell receptor beta chains came from one sample sequenced in a study of beta chain features in type 1 diabetes. These TCRs are of unknown antigen specificity. Reverse transcription of all isolated RNA meant that expressed TCRB transcripts were sequenced. The assay was immunoSEQ multiplex PCR, and TCRdb's table has in-frame clones only and misses some. The sample includes some 290,000 clones, 24% seen only once; the top ten take about 0.012%. Regarding the study as a whole: People with Type 1 diabetes carried modestly yet significantly shorter TCRB CDR3s in all four CD4+ subsets.

The material sequenced was naive CD4+ T cells from blood. Every receptor here comes from a woman younger than 45 with type 1 diabetes.

The chain links TRBV19 to TRBJ2-3; a possible D gene is TRBD2 (5 bases). Trimming pared 3 bases from V and 10 bases from J, leaving 20 bases between. The CDR3 totals 15 residues. Germline V gene sequence: CDR1 LNHDA, CDR2 SQIVND (reference sequence). This CDR3 is CASSIVLETSNAQYF. The CDR3 DNA follows: TGTGCCAGTAGTATTGTACTAGAGACCTCAAACGCGCAGTATTTT.

This clone showed up just a few times. The chain recombines TRBV7-3 with TRBJ1-1, with 8 nucleotides matching TRBD1. The CDR3 totals 15 residues. Looked up from germline, CDR1 is SGHTA and CDR2 is FQGTGA. V trimming: 4 bases; J trimming: 4 bases; junction bases outside the gene matches: 8. The CDR3 coding sequence is TGTGCCAGCAGCTCCCGAGGACAGGGACCCACTGAAGCTTTCTTT. It is translated as CASSSRGQGPTEAFF. Drawing the rest from reference TRBV7-3 and TRBJ1-1, the complete variable domain is GAGVSQTPSNKVTEKGKYVELRCDPISGHTALYWYRQSLGQGPEFLIYFQGTGAADDSGLPNDRFFAVRPEGSVSTLKIQRTERGDSAVYLCASSSRGQGPTEAFFGQGTRLTVV.

This clone was observed a handful of times. The V call is TRBV29-1, the J call TRBJ1-1, with 10 bases fitting TRBD1. Germline values: CDR1 SQVTM, CDR2 ANQGSEA. The CDR3 has 16 amino acids. V lost 3 bases and J lost 1; bases outside the gene matches: 8. The CDR3 DNA follows: TGCAGCGTTGAGTCGACAGGGGGCAGGACGAACACTGAAGCTTTCTTT. Translated: CSVESTGGRTNTEAFF.

V gene TRBV11-2 combines with J gene TRBJ2-7, with D perhaps matching TRBD2 (6 bases). The CDR3 consists of 14 residues. CDR1 SGHAT and CDR2 FQNNGV come from the germline V gene. V lost 8 bases, J lost 5 bases, and 19 bases lay in between. The CDR3 DNA is TGTGCCAGCTTGGGAGAGGGACTTAGACACGAGCAGTACTTC. Translation: CASLGEGLRHEQYF.

This clone was found a few times. The rearrangement joins TRBV30 to TRBJ1-1; 7 nucleotides line up with TRBD1. The CDR3 spans 14 residues. CDR1 and CDR2 (germline): GTSNPN, SVGIG (reference sequence). The V segment lost 0 bases and the J segment 3 bases; nucleotides outside the gene matches: 4. CDR3 amino acids: CAWSVGQAYTEAFF. The CDR3 DNA sequence: TGTGCCTGGAGTGTAGGACAGGCGTACACTGAAGCTTTCTTT. Based on the CDR3 plus reference TRBV30 and TRBJ1-1, the full variable domain is SQTIHQWPATLVQPVGSPLSLECTVEGTSNPNLYWYRQAAGRGLQLLFYSVGIGQISSEVPQNLSASRPQDRQFILSSKKLLLSDSGFYLCAWSVGQAYTEAFFGQGTRLTVV.

This clone was detected only a few times. The rearrangement uses TRBV27 and TRBJ2-1; 8 bases map to TRBD1. The germline V gene has CDR1 MNHEY and CDR2 SMNVEV (reference sequence). The CDR3 has 15 residues. Trimming at V came to 3 bases and at J to 4 bases, leaving 5 bases not matched to a gene. The CDR3 sequence is CASSFIGQGYNEQFF. Written as DNA, the CDR3 is TGTGCCAGCAGTTTTATCGGACAGGGTTACAATGAGCAGTTCTTC.

The genes are TRBV10-3 and TRBJ2-7, with D perhaps matching TRBD2 (6 bases). The V gene's germline CDR1 is ENHRY and CDR2 SYGVKD. The CDR3 sequence is 14 residues long. Trimming shortened V by 7 bases and J by 2 bases, and 15 bases separated the two germline ends. The CDR3 region has the DNA TGTGCCATCAAGCTCGGGACTGCAGCCTACGAGCAGTACTTC. Translated: CAIKLGTAAYEQYF.

This clone has just a few counts. The chain employs TRBV5-1 and TRBJ2-2; D is undetermined. Trimming removed 0 bases from V and 2 bases from J, with 2 bases in between. CDR1 and CDR2 from the germline V gene are SGHRS and YFSETQ. The CDR3 runs to 13 residues. CDR3 loop: CASSLANTGELFF. For the CDR3, the DNA is TGCGCCAGCAGCTTGGCAAACACCGGGGAGCTGTTTTTT.

Only a few counts were recorded for this clone. V usage is TRBV28 and J usage is TRBJ2-1; tentatively, D is TRBD2 (5 bases). This CDR3 spans 14 amino acids. CDR1 is MDHEN and CDR2 is SYDVKM in the germline V gene. The germline V and J ends were trimmed by 6 bases and 0 bases, with 9 bases remaining between them. The CDR3 nucleotides are TGTGCCAGCAGAGTGGGGAGCTCCTACAATGAGCAGTTCTTC. It translates to CASRVGSSYNEQFF.

The V call is TRBV5-1, the J call TRBJ2-5; 9 bases map to TRBD1. The CDR3 is made up of 15 amino acids. V lost 0 bases to trimming and J lost 4 bases; unmatched junction nucleotides: 4. CDR1 and CDR2 from the germline V gene are SGHRS and YFSETQ. Here the CDR3 DNA reads TGCGCCAGCAGCTTGGCCACAGGGGGCTTAGAGACCCAGTACTTC. Translating gives CASSLATGGLETQYF.